This TCR beta chain stems from a study of human T cells and chemical hapten exposure. Germline CDR1 KGHSH, CDR2 LQKENI. Between the trimmed V and J ends, which lost 1 base and 3 bases, there was a span of 9 bases. The CDR3 extends over 14 amino acids. TCRdb re-called the RACE reads through MiXCR, storing one row per CDR3 protein. The sample includes about 26,000 distinct CDR3 sequences, 8.5% to 9.5% seen only once; the top ten take approximately 7%. As for time point: patch test 2, 6 weeks after DPC sensitization. Treatment defined: therapeutic diphenylcyclopropenone sensitization with weekly scalp DPC. This clonotype has ten or more counts.

This material consisted of whole blood, taken in connection with sensitization to the hapten diphenylcyclopropenone (DPC). V and J are TRBV18 and TRBJ1-1; D is perhaps TRBD1 (5 bases). This TCR came from a man under 40 with alopecia areata. Some clones in this sample may be carry-over from other donors' samples. CDR3 sequence: CASSPRGGDTEAFF. The CDR3 nucleotides are TGTGCCAGCTCACCACGCGGGGGAGACACTGAAGCTTTCTTT. The variable domain in full, completed from reference TRBV18 and TRBJ1-1, reads NAGVMQNPRHLVRRRGQEARLRCSPMKGHSHVYWYRQLPEEGLKFMVYLQKENIIDESGMPKERFSAEFPKEGPSILRIQQVVRGDSAAYFCASSPRGGDTEAFFGQGTRLTVV.